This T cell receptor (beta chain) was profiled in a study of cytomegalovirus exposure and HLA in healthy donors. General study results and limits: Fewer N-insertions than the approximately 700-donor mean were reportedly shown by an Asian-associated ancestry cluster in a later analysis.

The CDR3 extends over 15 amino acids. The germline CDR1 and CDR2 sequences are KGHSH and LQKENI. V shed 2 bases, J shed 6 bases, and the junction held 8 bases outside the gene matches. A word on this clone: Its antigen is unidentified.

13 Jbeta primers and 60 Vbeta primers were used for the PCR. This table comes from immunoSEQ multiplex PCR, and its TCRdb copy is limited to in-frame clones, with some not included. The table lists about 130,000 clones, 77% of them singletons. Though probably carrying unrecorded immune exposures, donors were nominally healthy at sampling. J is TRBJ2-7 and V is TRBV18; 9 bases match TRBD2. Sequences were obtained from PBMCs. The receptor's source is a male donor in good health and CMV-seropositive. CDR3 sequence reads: CASSPGGLAGIEQYF. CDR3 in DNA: TGTGCCAGCTCACCAGGGGGGCTAGCGGGAATCGAGCAGTACTTC.